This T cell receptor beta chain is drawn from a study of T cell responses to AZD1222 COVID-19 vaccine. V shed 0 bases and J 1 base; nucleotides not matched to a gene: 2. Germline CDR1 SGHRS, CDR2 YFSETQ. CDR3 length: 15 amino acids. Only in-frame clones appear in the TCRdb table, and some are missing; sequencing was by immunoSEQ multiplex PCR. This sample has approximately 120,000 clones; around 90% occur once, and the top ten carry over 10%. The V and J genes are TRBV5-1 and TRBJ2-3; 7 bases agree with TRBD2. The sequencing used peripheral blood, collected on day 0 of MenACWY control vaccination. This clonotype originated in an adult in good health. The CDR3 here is CASSLDLAGTDTQYF. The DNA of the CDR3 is TGCGCCAGCAGCTTGGACCTAGCGGGCACAGATACGCAGTATTTT. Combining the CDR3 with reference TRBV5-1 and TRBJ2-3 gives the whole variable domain KAGVTQTPRYLIKTRGQQVTLSCSPISGHRSVSWYQQTPGQGLQFLFEYFSETQRNKGNFPGRFSGRQFSNSRSEMNVSTLELGDSALYLCASSLDLAGTDTQYFGPGTRLTVL.